A selection of T cell receptor beta chains follows, all from one sample in a study of blood T cell repertoires in COVID-19. Here immunoSEQ multiplex PCR was the method, and the copy in TCRdb shows in-frame clones only, minus some. The sample includes 200,000 or so clones, 80% to 90% of them seen just once. Sequencing input: peripheral blood. These receptors were collected from a woman aged 80 or over with COVID-19, enrolled during active disease. The CDR3 runs from the conserved cysteine through the conserved F or W. A D gene is named only where the DNA matches it firmly. Not every row has a clone size; where given, it reads once, few, many or a size class.

TRBV28	NA	NA	TRBJ2-5	CASSTTGHRYQETQYF	TGTGCCAGCAGCACTACGGGACATAGGTACCAAGAGACCCAGTACTTC
TRBV29-1	NA	NA	TRBJ1-4	CSVPGGGGFEKLFF	TGCAGCGTACCCGGGGGGGGCGGATTTGAAAAACTGTTTTTT
TRBV2	NA	NA	TRBJ1-6	CASSEIQGRNSPLHF	TGTGCCAGCAGTGAGATCCAGGGTAGGAATTCACCCCTCCACTTT
TRBV15	NA	NA	TRBJ2-1	CATSRDIRGYEQFF	TGTGCCACCAGCAGAGATATTCGCGGGTATGAGCAGTTCTTC
TRBV19	TRBD2	NA	TRBJ2-3	CASSISGGDADTQYF	TGTGCCAGTAGTATTAGCGGGGGGGACGCAGATACGCAGTATTTT
TRBV11-3	TRBD1	NA	TRBJ2-5	CASSLVIGQGLKETQYF	TGTGCCAGCAGCTTAGTTATCGGACAGGGCCTTAAAGAGACCCAGTACTTC
TRBV15	TRBD2	NA	TRBJ2-1	CATSRVSGLADPRSYNEQFF	TGTGCCACCAGCAGAGTAAGTGGTCTAGCGGACCCCCGCTCCTACAATGAGCAGTTCTTC
TRBV11-2	TRBD1	NA	TRBJ1-6	CASSLRQGANSPLHF	TGTGCCAGCAGCTTAAGGCAGGGGGCAAATTCACCCCTCCACTTT
TRBV28	NA	NA	TRBJ2-7	CASSPDTFRSYEQYF	TGTGCCAGCAGTCCCGACACCTTCCGCTCCTACGAGCAGTACTTC
TRBV5-1	TRBD1	NA	TRBJ2-1	CASSPDRDRTLYYYNEQFF	TGCGCCAGCAGTCCGGACAGGGACAGAACTTTATACTATTACAATGAGCAGTTCTTC
TRBV5-6	NA	NA	TRBJ2-1	CASSLAVRGIIDEQFF	TGTGCCAGCAGCTTGGCCGTGCGGGGAATAATCGATGAGCAGTTCTTC
TRBV2	TRBD1	NA	TRBJ2-3	CASSYRGYQYTDTQYF	TGTGCCAGCAGTTACAGGGGCTATCAGTACACAGATACGCAGTATTTT
TRBV2	TRBD2	NA	TRBJ2-5	CASSYISGGETQYF	TGTGCCAGCAGCTACATTAGCGGGGGAGAGACCCAGTACTTC
TRBV7-2	TRBD2	NA	TRBJ2-3	CASSFSAAGGRNTQYF	TGTGCCAGCAGCTTTTCCGCGGCGGGGGGGCGGAATACGCAGTATTTT
TRBV5-6	NA	NA	TRBJ1-2	CASSLAQGMGGYTF	TGTGCCAGCAGCTTGGCCCAGGGAATGGGCGGCTACACCTTC
TRBV18	TRBD1	once	TRBJ1-4	CASSRGQGPTNEKLFF	TGTGCCAGCTCACGAGGACAGGGACCAACTAATGAAAAACTGTTTTTT
TRBV7-9	NA	NA	TRBJ1-5	CASSSDSPSANQPQHF	TGTGCCAGCAGCTCGGACAGTCCATCAGCAAATCAGCCCCAGCATTTT
TRBV6-1	TRBD1	NA	TRBJ2-7	CASSDGTGWGSYEQYF	TGTGCCAGCAGTGATGGGACAGGGTGGGGCTCCTACGAGCAGTACTTC
TRBV28	TRBD1	NA	TRBJ1-1	CASTLVTGQGISRNTEAFF	TGTGCCAGCACCTTAGTGACGGGACAGGGGATCAGTCGGAACACTGAAGCTTTCTTT
TRBV9	TRBD2	NA	TRBJ2-2	CASSVGTSRPNTGELFF	TGTGCCAGCAGCGTAGGGACTAGCAGACCGAACACCGGGGAGCTGTTTTTT
TRBV10-3	NA	few	TRBJ2-7	CAISERDNTYEQYF	TGTGCCATCAGTGAGAGGGACAATACCTACGAGCAGTACTTC
TRBV14	TRBD2	NA	TRBJ2-1	CASSQLSAGGTYNEQFF	TGTGCCAGCAGCCAGCTAAGCGCGGGGGGTACCTACAATGAGCAGTTCTTC
TRBV19	NA	NA	TRBJ2-1	CASSSGEYNEQFF	TGTGCCAGTAGTAGCGGGGAGTACAATGAGCAGTTCTTC
TRBV28	TRBD2	NA	TRBJ2-5	CASSLGGVATQYF	TGTGCCAGCAGTTTGGGGGGGGTCGCGACCCAGTACTTC
TRBV11-2	TRBD2	NA	TRBJ2-2	CASSLGSSGSGTGELFF	TGTGCCAGCAGCTTAGGTAGTAGCGGGAGTGGAACCGGGGAGCTGTTTTTT
TRBV7-2	NA	NA	TRBJ1-6	CASSLGPGEFGGNSPLHF	TGTGCCAGCAGCTTAGGTCCAGGGGAGTTTGGGGGAAATTCACCCCTCCACTTT
TRBV7-7	NA	NA	TRBJ1-4	CASSLNPGDEKLFF	TGTGCCAGCAGCTTAAACCCAGGGGATGAAAAACTGTTTTTT
TRBV7-9	NA	NA	TRBJ1-3	CASSLASAGSGNTIYF	TGTGCCAGCAGCTTAGCGAGTGCAGGCTCTGGAAACACCATATATTTT
TRBV5-4	TRBD1	NA	TRBJ2-7	CASSSRDRGMYEQYF	TGTGCCAGCAGCTCCCGGGACAGGGGCATGTACGAGCAGTACTTC
TRBV28	TRBD1	NA	TRBJ1-1	CASRPTVRGRAFF	TGTGCCAGCAGACCGACCGTCAGGGGGCGAGCTTTCTTT
TRBV3-1/TRBV3-2	NA	NA	TRBJ2-1	CASSQDDYEQFF	TGTGCCAGCAGCCAAGATGACTATGAGCAGTTCTTC
TRBV3-1/TRBV3-2	TRBD2	NA	TRBJ2-7	CASAFRGGEQYF	TGTGCCAGCGCCTTCCGGGGGGGCGAGCAGTACTTC
TRBV11-2	NA	few	TRBJ2-1	CASSLEAGTHLNEQFF	TGTGCCAGCAGCTTAGAGGCAGGTACACATCTCAATGAGCAGTTCTTC
TRBV19	TRBD2	NA	TRBJ2-1	CASSPPGLVDYNEQFF	TGTGCCAGTAGTCCCCCGGGACTAGTGGACTACAATGAGCAGTTCTTC
TRBV11-3	TRBD2	few	TRBJ2-5	CASSPRLAGVQETQYF	TGTGCCAGCAGCCCCAGACTAGCGGGGGTTCAAGAGACCCAGTACTTC
TRBV10-3	NA	NA	TRBJ1-2	CAISERAGSNYGYTF	TGTGCCATCAGTGAAAGAGCAGGGTCTAACTATGGCTACACCTTC